The sample holds one count of the clone carrying this T cell receptor beta chain. As yet, its antigen is unknown. Clones were sequenced by immunoSEQ multiplex PCR, and TCRdb holds only the in-frame ones, with some missing. The sample has over 2 million clones; over 85% are singletons. The data stem from a study of shared clonotypes between healthy human individuals. It was CD45RO-negative cells, positively selected for CCR7, that made up naive CD8 cells, with terminally differentiated effector memory CD45RA+ cells excluded. Study-wide points: Depth was large, yet rarefaction showed that sorted-subset sequencing was incomplete.

J was trimmed by 2 bases and V by 1 base; bases with no gene match: 6. The CDR3 has 15 amino acids. Germline V lookup: CDR1 GTSNPN, CDR2 SVGIG (reference sequence). The chain couples TRBV30 to TRBJ1-2, with TRBD1 matching over 8 bases. The receptor was isolated from a man younger than 30 in good health. The sample taken for sequencing was naive CD8+ T cells sorted from blood. CDR3 bases: TGTGCCTGGAGTGACGAGGACAGGGCAAACTATGGCTACACCTTC. This gives the protein CAWSDEDRANYGYTF.